The text below deals with one T cell receptor beta chain. No antigen is known for it. The data stem from a study of CD8 T cells in Susac syndrome. Broader study findings: In its TCR sequencing and HLA analysis, the study acknowledged that the number of individuals was relatively small.

The CDR3 has 14 amino acids. Germline CDR1 PRHDT, CDR2 FYEKMQ (reference sequence). Trimming took 0 bases from V and 7 from J, leaving 12 bases between them. Relapsing-remitting disease, either stable or active, was present in the multiple sclerosis controls, who were treatment-naive patients. Isolation of CD8+ and CD4+ T cells was performed negatively, whereas enrichment of TEMRA cells was done by FACS. The RNA input was 0.5 to 1 ug, and it was reverse transcribed with random hexamers. Amplification of TCR beta CDR3 spanned 54 Vbeta and 13 Jbeta via immunoSEQ multiplex PCR. TCRdb passed the immunoSEQ multiplex PCR reads through MiXCR, listing each CDR3 protein once. The sample records about 150,000 distinct CDR3 sequences, approximately 94% being singletons.

V usage is TRBV13 and J usage is TRBJ1-2; D unclear. Sequencing was done on a sample of CD8+ T cells from PBMCs. The sequence was collected from a human donor with multiple sclerosis. The CDR3 DNA reads TGTGCCAGCAGCTTAGGTGGAGGTTTGGCTGGCTACACCTTC. Amino acids: CASSLGGGLAGYTF.